This TCR beta chain was sequenced during a study of OX40 agonist ivuxolimab in advanced cancers. The study's findings and limits: Blood T cells, both CD4+ and CD8+, expanded clonally by week 6 at 0.1 to 3.0 mg/kg.

The assay was immunoSEQ multiplex PCR, and TCRdb's table has in-frame clones only and misses some. The sample records 50,000 to 80,000 clones, 70% to 90% being singletons. This clone was picked up one time. The antigen is unknown. Germline V gives CDR1 SGHAT, CDR2 FQNNGV. The CDR3 extends over 15 amino acids. Between the trimmed V and J ends, which lost 7 bases and 7 bases, there was a span of 22 bases. This TCR came from an adult with an advanced solid tumor such as melanoma, head and neck, liver or kidney cancer. V gene TRBV11-2 combines with J gene TRBJ1-1, with D maybe TRBD1 (6 bases). The sample here was CD4+ or CD8+ T cells sorted from blood, taken in a trial of the OX40 agonist ivuxolimab. The CDR3 is CASTLSLQGWGEAFF. CDR3 DNA sequence: TGTGCCAGCACCCTTTCACTCCAGGGGTGGGGTGAAGCTTTCTTT.